This T cell receptor beta chain was obtained from a study of T cell responses to AZD1222 COVID-19 vaccine (dated by TCRdb to the early 2020s). In the study overall: Because spike-specific TCR depth and breadth did not differ between the two schedules, AZD1222 recipients who got a second dose at roughly 4 weeks were pooled with those who got a second dose at roughly 12 weeks. A total of about 250 trial participants underwent TCR sequencing, of whom about 210 had received two doses of AZD1222 and some 25 had received two doses of the MenACWY control vaccine. Enrollment into the trials was organized by age into subgroups of 18-55, 56-69 and 70-plus years, and those subgroups contained roughly 150, 30 and 60 TCR-sequenced participants, respectively. On the study overall, not on this receptor specifically: Participants were mostly white British, with more females than males. The authors suggested clonal diversity may have been underestimated. In the small 56-69-year group, the increase in depth fell short of significance, most likely because of low power. Conclusions about previously exposed vaccinees were limited because only a handful of AZD1222 recipients were SARS-CoV-2 seropositive at baseline. Reportedly, almost half of the unique spike-specific TCRs recognized epitopes lying outside the regions that are mutated in the B.1.351 and B.1.1.7 variants. The vaccine-associated CD4 TCRs covered the entire spike protein, and the dominant responses fell in regions 160-218 and 743-854. Because no day 14 peak-response samples were available, the repertoires could be characterized only after the peak T cell response. Spike-specific TCR breadth and depth rose significantly after two AZD1222 doses compared with day 0 and with MenACWY recipients.

The time point label, as the study defines it: baseline before first vaccination. The vaccinee samples were drawn from two UK trials, COV001 and COV002, one of which was a single-blind randomized controlled phase 2/3 trial testing AZD1222 (ChAdOx1 nCoV-19) in healthy adults. For TCRbeta chain sequencing, PBMC samples were collected from trial participants at day 0 and at day 28 after the second dose. Taken from cysteine to phenylalanine, the CDR3 has 17 residues. The kept DNA is CDR3 alone, 51 bases in frame from the first base. The V end gives up 5 bases and the J end 5 bases, leaving 9 bases in the junction not matched to a gene. Via the germline V gene (reference sequence), CDR1 is MNHNY and CDR2 SVGAGI. On this clone: Its antigen specificity is not known. The record has no base qualities; no much larger clone is one base away.

The CDR3 regions of human TCRbeta chains were analyzed by immunosequencing. The authors' pipeline ran thus. Repertoire TCRs were checked for matches against a reference library of SARS-CoV-2-specific TCRs that had been generated using the MIRA antigen-specificity platform. Breadth was defined as the fraction of unique TCRs that were SARS-CoV-2-associated. Depth was defined as the fraction of total T cells that were SARS-CoV-2-associated. Using the MIRA data, each spike-specific TCR was mapped to the spike region that the TCR reacts to and placed in a CD4 or CD8 class. Log10-transformed breadth and depth values were compared by one-way ANOVA with Sidak's multiple comparisons tests. TCRdb stores this immuneACCESS table with in-frame sequences only. Part of the clones is absent; in the studies checked, under half of the shortfall reflects unresolved V genes, and no reason is known for the rest. V, J and clone size are taken as reported in that table, and D and trimming were inferred from the DNA itself. The sample records over 100,000 clones, 85% to 95% of which are singletons. Approximately 1.8% of the sample is taken by the ten largest.

The source is an adult in good health. The rearrangement combines TRBV6-6 with TRBJ2-1, with 13 central nucleotides matching TRBD2. The specimen was peripheral blood, collected on day 0 of AZD1222 vaccination. The nucleotide sequence is given as TGTGCCAGCAGTCTCCTACCACTAGCGGGGGGGGACAATGAGCAGTTCTTC. It encodes CASSLLPLAGGDNEQFF.